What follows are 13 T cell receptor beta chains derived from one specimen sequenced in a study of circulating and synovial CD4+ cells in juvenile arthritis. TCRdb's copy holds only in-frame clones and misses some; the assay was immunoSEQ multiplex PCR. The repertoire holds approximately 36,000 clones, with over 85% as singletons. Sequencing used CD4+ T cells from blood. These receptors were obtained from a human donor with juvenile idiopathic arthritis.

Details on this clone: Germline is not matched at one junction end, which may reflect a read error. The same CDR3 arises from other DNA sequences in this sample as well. CDR3 in amino acids: CASSLQARANSPLHF. The CDR3 nucleotides read TGTGCCAGCAGCTTGCAGGCAAGAGCTAATTCCCCCCTCCACTTT. The V call is TRBV5-8, the J call TRBJ1-6, with no clear D. The CDR3 totals 15 residues. CDR1 SGHTS and CDR2 YDEGEE come from the germline V gene.

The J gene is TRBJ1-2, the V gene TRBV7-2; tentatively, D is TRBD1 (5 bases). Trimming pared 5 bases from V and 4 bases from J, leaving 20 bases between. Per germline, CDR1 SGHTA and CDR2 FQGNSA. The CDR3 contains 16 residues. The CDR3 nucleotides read TGTGCCAGCAGCCCAAGATGGGGGGGAAGGGGCTATGGCTACACCTTC. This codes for CASSPRWGGRGYGYTF.

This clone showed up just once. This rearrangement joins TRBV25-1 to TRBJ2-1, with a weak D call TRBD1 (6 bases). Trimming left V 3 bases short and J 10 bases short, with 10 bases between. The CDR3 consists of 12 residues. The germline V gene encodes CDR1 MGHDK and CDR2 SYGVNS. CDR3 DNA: TGTGCCAGCAGTGATATCGGGACAGAGCAGTTCTTC. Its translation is CASSDIGTEQFF.

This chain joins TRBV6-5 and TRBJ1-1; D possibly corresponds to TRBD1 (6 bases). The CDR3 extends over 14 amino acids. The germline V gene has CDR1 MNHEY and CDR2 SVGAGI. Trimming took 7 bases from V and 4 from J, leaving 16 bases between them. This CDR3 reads CASNLRGGVTEAFF. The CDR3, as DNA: TGTGCCAGCAACCTTAGGGGGGGAGTCACTGAAGCTTTCTTT.

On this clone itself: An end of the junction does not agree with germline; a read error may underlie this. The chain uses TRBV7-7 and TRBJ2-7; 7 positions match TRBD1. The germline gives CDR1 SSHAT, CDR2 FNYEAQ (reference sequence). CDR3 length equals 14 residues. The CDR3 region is CASSSRQGPYEQYF. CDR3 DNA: TGTGCTAGCAGCTCTCGACAGGGACCCTACGAGCAGTACTTC.

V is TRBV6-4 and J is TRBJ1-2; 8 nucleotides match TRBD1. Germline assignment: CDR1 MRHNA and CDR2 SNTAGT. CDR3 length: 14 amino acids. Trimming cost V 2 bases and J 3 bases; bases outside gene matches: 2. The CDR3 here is CASSDAGQDYGYTF. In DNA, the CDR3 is TGTGCCAGCAGTGACGCGGGACAGGACTATGGCTACACCTTC.

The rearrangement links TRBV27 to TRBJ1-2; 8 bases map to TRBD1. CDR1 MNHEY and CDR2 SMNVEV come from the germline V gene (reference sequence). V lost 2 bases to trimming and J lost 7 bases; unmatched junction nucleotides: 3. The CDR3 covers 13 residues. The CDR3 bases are TGTGCCAGCAGTTTAGCAGGACAGGGTGGCTACACCTTC. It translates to CASSLAGQGGYTF.

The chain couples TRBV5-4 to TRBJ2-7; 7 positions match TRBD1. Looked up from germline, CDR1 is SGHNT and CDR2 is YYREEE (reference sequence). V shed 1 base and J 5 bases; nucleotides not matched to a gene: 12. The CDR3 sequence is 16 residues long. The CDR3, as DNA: TGTGCCAGCAGCTTGTGGTCAAAACAGGGGACGCACGAGCAGTACTTC. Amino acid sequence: CASSLWSKQGTHEQYF.

CDR3 residues: CAISESRGTVQPQHF. The CDR3 DNA reads TGTGCCATCAGTGAGAGTAGGGGGACAGTTCAGCCCCAGCATTTT. The chain links TRBV10-3 to TRBJ1-5; 7 nucleotides line up with TRBD1. The CDR3 extends over 15 amino acids. V trimming: 2 bases; J trimming: 6 bases; junction bases outside the gene matches: 7. The germline gives CDR1 ENHRY, CDR2 SYGVKD.

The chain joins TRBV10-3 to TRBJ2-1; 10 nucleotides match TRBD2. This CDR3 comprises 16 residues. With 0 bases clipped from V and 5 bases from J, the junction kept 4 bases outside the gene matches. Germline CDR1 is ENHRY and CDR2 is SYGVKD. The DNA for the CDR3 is TGTGCCATCAGTGAGTCTCTAGCGGGGGACCACAATGAGCAGTTCTTC. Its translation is CAISESLAGDHNEQFF.

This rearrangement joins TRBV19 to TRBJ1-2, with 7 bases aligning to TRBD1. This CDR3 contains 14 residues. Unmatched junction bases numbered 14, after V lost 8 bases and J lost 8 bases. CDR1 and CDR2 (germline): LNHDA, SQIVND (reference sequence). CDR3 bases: TGTGCCAGTCGGTCCCGGAACAGGGGCCAAGGCTACACCTTC. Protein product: CASRSRNRGQGYTF.

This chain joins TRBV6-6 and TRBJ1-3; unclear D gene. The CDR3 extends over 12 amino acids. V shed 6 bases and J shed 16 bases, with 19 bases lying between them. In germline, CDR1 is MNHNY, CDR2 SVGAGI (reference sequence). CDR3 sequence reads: CASSQRPGPYYF. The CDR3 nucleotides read TGTGCCAGCAGCCAACGTCCGGGTCCCTACTATTTT.

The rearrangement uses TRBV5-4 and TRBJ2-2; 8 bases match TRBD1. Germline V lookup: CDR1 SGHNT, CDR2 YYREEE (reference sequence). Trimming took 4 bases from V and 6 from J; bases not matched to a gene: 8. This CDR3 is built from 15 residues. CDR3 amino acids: CASSSRTGRAGELFF. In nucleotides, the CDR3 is TGTGCCAGCAGCAGCAGGACAGGGCGGGCCGGGGAGCTGTTTTTT.